This T cell receptor beta chain was obtained from a study (dated by TCRdb to about 2016). About the investigation overall: The study investigated the origins of HIV persistence in individuals who naturally controlled HIV infection.

This clonotype has just a few counts. Its antigen has not been determined. Base-call qualities are not available, and no considerably larger clone is one nucleotide away. The receptor library was made with 5' RACE. The instrument given in TCRdb is Illumina HiSeq 2000. In TCRdb, the public reads were trimmed at Q25 with fastp and aligned with MiXCR, with productive beta chains retained. Every distinct CDR3 protein forms one entry, paired with its most common genes and DNA. This sample holds about 1,500 distinct CDR3 sequences; 8% to 9% were observed only once. Roughly 10% of the sample goes to the ten largest clones. Trimming removed 5 bases from V and 6 bases from J, leaving 17 bases between the germline ends. In the germline V gene, CDR1 corresponds to MNHNS and CDR2 to SASEGT. The cysteine opens and the valine closes a CDR3 of 14 amino acids. CDR3 DNA only is kept here, 42 bases in frame from base 1.

Input material: central memory T cells from blood PBMCs. The sample's cell subset or site label is to be understood as: central memory CD4+ T cells. The chain employs TRBV6-1 and TRBJ2-7, with an unclear D gene assignment. This sequence originates from a female donor with HIV. CDR3 loop: CASSPRRAYSEQYV. The bases read TGTGCCAGCAGTCCCCGAAGAGCCTACAGCGAGCAGTACGTC.